Presented here are 28 T cell receptor beta chains from one specimen sequenced in a study of cytomegalovirus exposure and HLA in healthy donors. Both 60 Vbeta primers and 13 Jbeta primers went into the PCR. Method: immunoSEQ multiplex PCR; TCRdb's copy keeps in-frame clones and lacks some. The sample has some 170,000 clones, approximately 80% seen once. The sample consisted of PBMCs. Receptors were obtained from a man aged 35-49 years in good health and CMV-seronegative.

The chain recombines TRBV5-1 with TRBJ2-7; 8 positions agree with TRBD1. The CDR3 is made up of 16 amino acids. Germline V CDR1 and CDR2: SGHRS, YFSETQ. V was pared by 4 bases and J by 6 bases, with 15 bases of the junction left unmatched. Here the CDR3 reads CASSQGAAWGAVEQYF. The DNA of the CDR3 is TGCGCCAGCAGCCAGGGGGCCGCGTGGGGGGCGGTCGAGCAGTACTTC.

The V gene is TRBV27, the J gene TRBJ2-7; TRBD2 matches at 8 bases. The CDR3 runs to 15 residues. Germline trimming cut 5 bases from V and 1 base from J; bases unmatched to any gene: 7. CDR1 MNHEY and CDR2 SMNVEV come from the germline V gene (reference sequence). The CDR3 loop reads CASSEREGGSYEQYF. In nucleotides, the CDR3 is TGTGCCAGCAGTGAACGGGAGGGGGGTTCCTACGAGCAGTACTTC.

The rearrangement links TRBV5-4 to TRBJ2-7; possible D gene TRBD1, 6 bases. Germline CDR1 and CDR2: SGHNT and YYREEE (reference sequence). Between the trimmed V and J ends, which lost 1 base and 2 bases, there was a span of 16 bases. This CDR3 spans 16 amino acids. CDR3 sequence reads: CASSLFQGPKPYEQYF. For the CDR3, the DNA is TGTGCCAGCAGCTTGTTCCAGGGGCCAAAACCCTACGAGCAGTACTTC.

The J gene is TRBJ1-3, the V gene TRBV5-1, with 8 bases fitting TRBD1. Trimming removed 4 bases from V and 4 bases from J; junction bases left unmatched: 4. The germline CDR1 and CDR2 sequences are SGHRS and YFSETQ. This CDR3 region has 14 residues. CDR3: CASSPGDRGNTIYF. The CDR3 nucleotides are TGCGCCAGCAGCCCGGGGGACAGGGGAAACACCATATATTTT.

The V and J genes are TRBV6-6 and TRBJ2-5, with 7 nucleotides matching TRBD2. Germline V gives CDR1 MNHNY, CDR2 SVGAGI (reference sequence). The CDR3 is made up of 12 amino acids. After removal of 8 bases from V and 5 bases from J, the junction contained 5 bases not matched to a gene. The CDR3 coding sequence is TGTGCCAGCGGGAGGGCCACGGAGACCCAGTACTTC. Translation gives CASGRATETQYF.

V is TRBV6-5 and J is TRBJ2-3, with TRBD1 matching 8 bases. The trim removed 8 bases at V and 2 bases at J, leaving 9 bases unmatched. Germline values: CDR1 MNHEY, CDR2 SVGAGI. This CDR3 has 15 residues. The DNA of the CDR3 is TGTGCCAGCGAAACAGGGGGAACGGACACAGATACGCAGTATTTT. Amino acids: CASETGGTDTDTQYF.

The J gene is TRBJ2-5, the V gene TRBV2; 12 nucleotides line up with TRBD2. The CDR3 extends over 15 amino acids. Losses at the gene ends were 2 bases for V and 2 bases for J; bases not matched to a gene: 0. Germline lookup yields CDR1 SNHLY and CDR2 FYNNEI. The CDR3 protein is CASSELAGGQETQYF. The DNA for the CDR3 is TGTGCCAGCAGTGAACTAGCGGGGGGGCAAGAGACCCAGTACTTC.

The J gene is TRBJ2-2, the V gene TRBV5-1, with D perhaps TRBD2 (6 bases). The CDR3 covers 17 residues. The germline gives CDR1 SGHRS, CDR2 YFSETQ. The ends were cut back, 4 bases at V and 7 bases at J, with 23 bases in the middle. The CDR3 DNA reads as TGCGCCAGCAGCCAAACCGGGACGGGGGTTCCCGGCGGGGAGCTGTTTTTT. This encodes CASSQTGTGVPGGELFF.

The rearrangement joins TRBV13 to TRBJ2-2, with 12 bases lining up with TRBD2. Germline CDR1 reads PRHDT; CDR2 reads FYEKMQ (reference sequence). CDR3 size: 17 residues. The V gene end was trimmed by 5 bases and the J gene end by 7 bases; junction bases not matched to a gene: 11. The chain's CDR3 is CASSPRLAGVPSGELFF. The CDR3 DNA reads as TGTGCCAGCAGCCCCCGACTAGCGGGGGTCCCTAGCGGGGAGCTGTTTTTT. The full variable domain, completed using reference TRBV13 and TRBJ2-2, is AAGVIQSPRHLIKEKRETATLKCYPIPRHDTVYWYQQGPGQDPQFLISFYEKMQSDKGSIPDRFSAQQFSDYHSELNMSSLELGDSALYFCASSPRLAGVPSGELFFGEGSRLTVL.

The gene calls are TRBV27 and TRBJ2-2; TRBD1 might be the D (6 bases). This CDR3 contains 15 residues. V was cut by 7 bases and J by 2 bases, with 14 bases left in between. The germline V gene encodes CDR1 MNHEY and CDR2 SMNVEV (reference sequence). The CDR3 is CASTTDRLNTGELFF. DNA of the CDR3: TGTGCCAGCACCACGGACAGACTCAACACCGGGGAGCTGTTTTTT.

This clone was picked up a small number of times. CDR3 coding DNA: TGTGCCAGCAGTGACTCGGCTAGCGGAGGGGTGGATACGCAGTATTTT. It yields the protein CASSDSASGGVDTQYF. The chain carries TRBV6-4 and TRBJ2-3; 7 bases map to TRBD2. Germline CDR1 MRHNA, CDR2 SNTAGT. The CDR3 sequence is 16 residues long. V was pared by 0 bases and J by 6 bases, with 9 bases of the junction left unmatched.

V and J are TRBV19 and TRBJ1-5; D call uncertain. V was shortened by 10 bases and J by 10 bases, with 5 bases between the two germline ends. CDR1 LNHDA and CDR2 SQIVND come from the germline V gene (reference sequence). The CDR3 length is 8 residues. The CDR3 DNA sequence: TGTGCCACCTCCCCCCAGCATTTT. It specifies CATSPQHF.

V and J are TRBV11-2 and TRBJ2-6, with 7 positions matching TRBD1. Germline-derived CDR1 and CDR2 are SGHAT and FQNNGV. This CDR3 spans 17 amino acids. Trimming at V came to 4 bases and at J to 0 bases, leaving 6 bases not matched to a gene. The CDR3 DNA sequence: TGTGCCAGCAGCTCCCGGGACAGCCTCTCTGGGGCCAACGTCCTGACTTTC. Translated, it gives CASSSRDSLSGANVLTF.

The rearrangement joins TRBV4-2 to TRBJ2-1, with D tentatively TRBD1 (7 bases). Germline CDR1 and CDR2: LGHNA and YNFKEQ. V lost 0 bases, J lost 6 bases, and 18 bases lay in between. CDR3 length: 17 residues. The CDR3 DNA sequence: TGTGCCAGCAGCCAAGATTTTGGTCAGGGGGGTGCCAATGAGCAGTTCTTC. Protein product: CASSQDFGQGGANEQFF.

V and J are TRBV6-6 and TRBJ2-5; maybe TRBD2 (6 bases). V dropped 3 bases and J dropped 2 bases, with 16 bases sitting between them. This CDR3 spans 16 amino acids. Germline V CDR1 and CDR2: MNHNY, SVGAGI (reference sequence). The CDR3 DNA reads TGTGCCAGCAGTTATAGGGCGGGGCGGGGTCAAGAGACCCAGTACTTC. Residues: CASSYRAGRGQETQYF.

This chain connects TRBV29-1 to TRBJ1-2, with no clear D. Between the trimmed V and J ends, which lost 1 base and 4 bases, there was a span of 7 bases. From germline, CDR1 is SQVTM and CDR2 ANQGSEA. The CDR3 totals 12 residues. The CDR3 sequence is CSVEGRLYGYTF. In nucleotides, the CDR3 is TGCAGCGTTGAAGGGCGGCTCTATGGCTACACCTTC.

CDR3 sequence: CASSDGRVLGANVLTF. CDR3 DNA sequence: TGTGCCAGCAGTGATGGCAGGGTACTTGGGGCCAACGTCCTGACTTTC. The rearrangement uses TRBV2 and TRBJ2-6; weak D call: TRBD1 (5 bases). This CDR3 is built from 16 residues. Germline CDR1 reads SNHLY; CDR2 reads FYNNEI. The germline V and J ends were trimmed by 3 bases and 3 bases, with 12 bases remaining between them.

V gene TRBV10-3 combines with J gene TRBJ2-7, with 10 bases aligning to TRBD2. Unmatched junction bases numbered 9, after V lost 6 bases and J lost 4 bases. CDR3 size: 15 residues. Germline V gene lookup returns CDR1 ENHRY and CDR2 SYGVKD. The chain's CDR3 is CAISSPSGGKYEQYF. CDR3 DNA sequence: TGTGCCATCAGCTCCCCTAGCGGGGGAAAATACGAGCAGTACTTC.

The chain joins TRBV27 to TRBJ1-1; D is unresolved. V gave up 5 bases and J gave up 1 base, with 5 bases separating them. The CDR3 totals 12 residues. Germline CDR1 and CDR2: MNHEY and SMNVEV (reference sequence). CDR3 region: CASSTKNTEAFF. The CDR3 region has the DNA TGTGCCAGCAGTACAAAGAACACTGAAGCTTTCTTT.

This chain uses TRBV21-1 with TRBJ1-2; TRBD1 is taken as the D call from the table, unchecked against the DNA. TRBV21-1 is noted as a pseudogene. The CDR3 contains 13 residues. As DNA, the CDR3 is TGTGCCAGCAGCACCGGGACAGCCTATGGCTACACCTTC. This codes for CASSTGTAYGYTF.

V gene TRBV30 combines with J gene TRBJ1-5; TRBD1 is a possible D gene (5 bases). Germline CDR1 reads GTSNPN; CDR2 reads SVGIG (reference sequence). The CDR3 runs 15 residues. V lost 0 bases and J lost 3, with 12 bases in between. DNA of the CDR3: TGTGCCTGGAGTGTAGCCGGGGGAGACAATCAGCCCCAGCATTTT. This sequence encodes CAWSVAGGDNQPQHF. The full variable domain, its missing parts supplied by reference TRBV30 and TRBJ1-5, is SQTIHQWPATLVQPVGSPLSLECTVEGTSNPNLYWYRQAAGRGLQLLFYSVGIGQISSEVPQNLSASRPQDRQFILSSKKLLLSDSGFYLCAWSVAGGDNQPQHFGDGTRLSIL.

The rearrangement links TRBV28 to TRBJ1-5, with 7 bases matching TRBD1. The V and J ends lost 0 bases and 5 bases, in that order; junction bases with no gene match: 1. The germline V gene encodes CDR1 MDHEN and CDR2 SYDVKM. This CDR3 region has 14 residues. CDR3 in DNA: TGTGCCAGCAGTTTATGGGGACAGTATCAGCCCCAGCATTTT. As protein: CASSLWGQYQPQHF.

V is TRBV2 and J is TRBJ2-6; 11 bases align to TRBD1. Germline-derived CDR1 and CDR2 are SNHLY and FYNNEI. With V trimmed by 5 bases and J by 4 bases, 7 bases remained unmatched. This CDR3 is built from 17 residues. The DNA of the CDR3 is TGTGCCAGCAGTACCGGGACAGGGGGGTTGGGGGCCAACGTCCTGACTTTC. The encoded protein is CASSTGTGGLGANVLTF.

The V gene is TRBV5-6, the J gene TRBJ2-2; D gene unclear. Trimming took off 2 bases at V and 6 bases at J, with 8 bases between the two ends. Germline V lookup: CDR1 SGHDT, CDR2 YYEEEE. This CDR3 is built from 13 residues. DNA for the CDR3: TGTGCCAGCAGCTTTATCGGGTCCGGGGAGCTGTTTTTT. Amino acid sequence: CASSFIGSGELFF.

This chain uses TRBV5-6 with TRBJ2-1; TRBD2 matches 9 bases. J gave up 10 bases and V 4 bases, and 12 bases lay outside the gene matches. The CDR3 contains 15 residues. Germline CDR1 reads SGHDT; CDR2 reads YYEEEE. CDR3 in amino acids: CASSRFAGGPREQFF. In DNA, the CDR3 is TGTGCCAGCAGCCGTTTTGCGGGGGGGCCTAGGGAGCAGTTCTTC.

The V and J genes are TRBV2 and TRBJ2-1; D might be TRBD2 (7 bases). The V gene lost 3 bases and the J gene lost 8 bases, with 17 bases spanning the gap. CDR1 and CDR2 (germline): SNHLY, FYNNEI. The CDR3 is made up of 15 amino acids. CDR3 sequence: CASSEGGGLFDEQFF. CDR3 nucleotide sequence: TGTGCCAGCAGTGAGGGCGGGGGCCTTTTCGATGAGCAGTTCTTC.

The chain employs TRBV2 and TRBJ1-4; D not resolved. Germline V gene data show CDR1 as SNHLY and CDR2 as FYNNEI. V was trimmed by 7 bases and J by 7 bases, leaving 16 bases between them. The CDR3 has 14 amino acids. The CDR3 is CASIGQSGSEKLFF. In DNA form, the CDR3 reads TGTGCCAGCATTGGGCAATCGGGGAGTGAAAAACTGTTTTTT. The full variable domain, completed using reference TRBV2 and TRBJ1-4, is EPEVTQTPSHQVTQMGQEVILRCVPISNHLYFYWYRQILGQKVEFLVSFYNNEISEKSEIFDDQFSVERPDGSNFTLKIRSTKLEDSAMYFCASIGQSGSEKLFFGSGTQLSVL.

This clone was counted a single time. J is TRBJ2-1 and V is TRBV6-6; 7 nucleotides agree with TRBD2. Per the germline V gene, CDR1 is MNHNY and CDR2 is SVGAGI (reference sequence). V lost 5 bases to trimming and J lost 3 bases; unmatched junction nucleotides: 7. The CDR3 is made up of 15 amino acids. The CDR3 region is CASSNRGVGYNEQFF. The CDR3, as DNA: TGTGCCAGCAGTAACCGGGGGGTTGGCTACAATGAGCAGTTCTTC.